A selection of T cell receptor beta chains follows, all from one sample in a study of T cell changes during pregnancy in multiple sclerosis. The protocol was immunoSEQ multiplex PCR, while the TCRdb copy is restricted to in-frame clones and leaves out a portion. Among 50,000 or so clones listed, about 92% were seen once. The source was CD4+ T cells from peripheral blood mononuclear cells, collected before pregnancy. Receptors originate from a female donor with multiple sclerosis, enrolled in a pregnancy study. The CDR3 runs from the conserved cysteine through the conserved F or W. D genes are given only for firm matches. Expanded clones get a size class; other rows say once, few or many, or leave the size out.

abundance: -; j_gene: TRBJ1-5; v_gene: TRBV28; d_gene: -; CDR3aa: CASSSGLSNQPQHF; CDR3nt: TGTGCCAGCAGTTCAGGTCTGAGCAATCAGCCCCAGCATTTT
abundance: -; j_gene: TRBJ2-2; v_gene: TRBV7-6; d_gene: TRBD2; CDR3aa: CASSLAMLAGVQPGELFF; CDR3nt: TGTGCCAGCAGCTTAGCGATGCTAGCGGGAGTCCAACCCGGGGAGCTGTTTTTT
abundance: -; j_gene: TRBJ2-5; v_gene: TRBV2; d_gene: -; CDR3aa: CASSRGTFQETQYF; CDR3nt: TGTGCCAGCAGCCGGGGGACTTTTCAAGAGACCCAGTACTTC
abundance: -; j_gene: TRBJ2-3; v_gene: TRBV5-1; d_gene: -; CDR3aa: CASSFGTPFGDTQYF; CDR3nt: TGCGCCAGCAGCTTTGGGACTCCCTTCGGAGATACGCAGTATTTT
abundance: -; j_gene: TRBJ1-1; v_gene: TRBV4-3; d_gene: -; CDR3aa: CASSQRWQGQTEAFF; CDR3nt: TGCGCCAGCAGCCAACGATGGCAGGGACAAACTGAAGCTTTCTTT
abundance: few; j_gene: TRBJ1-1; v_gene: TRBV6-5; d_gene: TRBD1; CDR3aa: CASRRTGSEAFF; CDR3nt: TGTGCCAGCAGGCGGACAGGGTCTGAAGCTTTCTTT
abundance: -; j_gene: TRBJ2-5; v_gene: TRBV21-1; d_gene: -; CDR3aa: CASSNPYRGTSGRTVQETQYF; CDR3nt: TGTGCCAGCAGCAACCCCTACAGGGGGACTAGCGGGCGTACTGTACAAGAGACCCAGTACTTC
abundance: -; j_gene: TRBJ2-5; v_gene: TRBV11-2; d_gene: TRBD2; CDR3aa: CASSRGTSGRGETQYF; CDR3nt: TGTGCCAGCAGCCGCGGGACTAGCGGGAGGGGAGAGACCCAGTACTTC
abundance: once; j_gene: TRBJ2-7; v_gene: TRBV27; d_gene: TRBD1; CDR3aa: CASSLNRNYFGQEYEQYF; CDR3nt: TGTGCCAGCAGTTTAAACCGCAACTACTTTGGACAGGAGTACGAGCAGTACTTC
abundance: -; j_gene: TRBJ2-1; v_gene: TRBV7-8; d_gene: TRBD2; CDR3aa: CASSLRLAGSSYNEQFF; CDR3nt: TGTGCCAGCAGCTTACGACTAGCGGGAAGCTCCTACAATGAGCAGTTCTTC
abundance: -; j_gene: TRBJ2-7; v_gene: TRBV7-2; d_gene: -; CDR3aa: CASSSQTSYEQYF; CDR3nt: TGTGCCAGCAGCAGCCAGACTTCCTACGAGCAGTACTTC
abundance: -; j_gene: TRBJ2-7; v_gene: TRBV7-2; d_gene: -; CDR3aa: CASSLGQVVPYEQYF; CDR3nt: TGTGCCAGCAGCTTAGGGCAGGTGGTACCCTACGAGCAGTACTTC
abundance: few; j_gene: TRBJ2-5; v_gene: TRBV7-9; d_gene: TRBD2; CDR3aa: CASSSLAGGETQYF; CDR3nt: TGTGCCAGCAGCTCTTTAGCGGGAGGTGAGACCCAGTACTTC
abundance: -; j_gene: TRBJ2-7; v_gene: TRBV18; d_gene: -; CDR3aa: CASQARGLSGEQYF; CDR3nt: TGTGCCAGCCAAGCCAGGGGTCTAAGCGGCGAGCAGTACTTC
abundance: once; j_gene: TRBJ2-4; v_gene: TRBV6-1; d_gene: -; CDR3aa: CASSEDGLSPSAKNIQYF; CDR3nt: TGTGCCAGCAGTGAGGACGGATTATCCCCTAGCGCCAAAAACATTCAGTACTTC
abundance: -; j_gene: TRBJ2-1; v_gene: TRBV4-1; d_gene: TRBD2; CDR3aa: CASSQRFPSGNDGANEQFF; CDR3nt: TGCGCCAGCAGCCAAAGGTTCCCTAGCGGGAATGACGGGGCCAATGAGCAGTTCTTC
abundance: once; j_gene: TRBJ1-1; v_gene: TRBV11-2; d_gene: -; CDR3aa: CASSTKQGLYTEAFF; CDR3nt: TGTGCCAGCAGCACAAAACAGGGTCTTTACACTGAAGCTTTCTTT
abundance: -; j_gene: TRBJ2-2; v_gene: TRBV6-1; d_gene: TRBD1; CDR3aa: CASIPGTVAGELFF; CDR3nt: TGTGCCAGCATCCCCGGGACAGTAGCCGGGGAGCTGTTTTTT
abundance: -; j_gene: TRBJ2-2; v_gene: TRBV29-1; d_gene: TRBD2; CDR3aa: CSVPAGSTGELFF; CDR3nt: TGCAGCGTTCCAGCGGGAAGCACCGGGGAGCTGTTTTTT
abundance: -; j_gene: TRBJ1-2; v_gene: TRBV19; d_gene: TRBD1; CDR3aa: CASSIRGQRYGYTF; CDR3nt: TGTGCCAGTAGTATCAGGGGGCAGAGGTATGGCTACACCTTC
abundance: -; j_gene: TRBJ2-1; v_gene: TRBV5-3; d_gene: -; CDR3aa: CARSTGAGHNEQFF; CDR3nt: TGTGCCAGAAGCACAGGAGCCGGTCACAATGAGCAGTTCTTC
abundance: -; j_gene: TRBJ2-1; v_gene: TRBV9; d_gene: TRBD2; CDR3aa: CASSAPRTSGGRNEQFF; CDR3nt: TGTGCCAGCAGCGCCCCCCGGACTAGCGGAGGCAGGAATGAGCAGTTCTTC
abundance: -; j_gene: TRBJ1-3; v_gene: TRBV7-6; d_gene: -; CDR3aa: CASSLDSTSRNTIYF; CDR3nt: TGTGCCAGCAGCTTAGACTCGACATCTAGAAACACCATATATTTT
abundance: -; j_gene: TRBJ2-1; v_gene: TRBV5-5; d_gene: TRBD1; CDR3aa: CASSSMGRGLDEQFF; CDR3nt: TGTGCCAGCAGCTCTATGGGCAGGGGGCTGGATGAGCAGTTCTTC
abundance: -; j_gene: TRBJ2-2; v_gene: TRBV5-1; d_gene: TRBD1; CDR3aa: CASSLTGTENTGELFF; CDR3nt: TGCGCCAGCAGCTTGACCGGGACAGAGAACACCGGGGAGCTGTTTTTT
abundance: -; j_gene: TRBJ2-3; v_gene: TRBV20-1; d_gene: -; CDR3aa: CSAGFPDTQYF; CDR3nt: TGCAGTGCCGGTTTCCCAGATACGCAGTATTTT